The clone carrying this T cell receptor (beta chain) has just a few counts. Its antigen remains unknown. Germline CDR1 reads SGHNT; CDR2 reads YENEEA. V shed 1 base and J 4 bases; nucleotides not matched to a gene: 10. The CDR3 contains 16 residues. The sample comes from a study of vaccination effects on CD4 cells after COVID-19. The wider study: Two recovered convalescent patients were sampled 16 days and one week pre-vaccination. Study outcomes and limitations: Marked clonal contraction was seen in infection- and vaccine-induced clones late after vaccination.

Some clones are missing from TCRdb's copy, which holds only in-frame ones; the method was immunoSEQ multiplex PCR. Among 15,000 to 20,000 clones, around 76% were seen once, and the ten largest hold 16%. Before sequencing took place, the ViraFEST assay used viral peptide pools to expand antigen-specific CD4+ T cells. CD4+ T cells were isolated after about eleven days of culture. The person had PCR-confirmed SARS-CoV-2 infection between March and December 2020. The authors replaced half the medium with IL-2 medium on days 3 and 7. The chain carries TRBV11-3 and TRBJ2-7; 7 bases match TRBD2. The source is a human donor who had a prior SARS-CoV-2 infection. Sequencing used CD4+ T cells from PBMCs cultured with SARS-CoV-2 spike peptides, obtained before COVID-19 vaccination. Here the CDR3 DNA reads TGTGCCAGCAGCTTAGCTAGGATCGGACTAGGTTACGAGCAGTACTTC. This translates into CASSLARIGLGYEQYF.